This TCR beta chain was recovered during a study of blood T cell repertoires in COVID-19. For the study at large: Specimens from acute and convalescent COVID-19 originated in the United States, Italy and Spain. PBMCs, B-cell-depleted T cells, or T cells provided the cDNA or gDNA that made up the material.

The CDR3 extends over 15 amino acids. Trimming shortened V by 1 base and J by 3 bases, and 13 bases separated the two germline ends. The germline gives CDR1 SGHVS, CDR2 FQNEAQ. Only one count was recorded for this clone. In the source study's methods: Estimates of nucleated cell counts were drawn from the amplification of reference gene primers. Libraries were prepared by immunoSEQ multiplex PCR; TCRdb keeps only in-frame clonotypes and omits some of them. V, J and clone size are those of that table, while D and trimming were read from the DNA. The top ten hold about 20% of the sample, which has some 10,000 clones, roughly 89% seen once.

The TCR sequence derives from a woman aged 60 to 75 with active COVID-19. The V and J genes are TRBV7-8 and TRBJ2-7; tentative D call: TRBD2 (6 bases). Sequencing was carried out using peripheral blood. In nucleotides, the CDR3 is TGTGCCAGCAGCTTAGGATCCGGGGGTATCTACGAGCAGTACGTC. It encodes CASSLGSGGIYEQYV.